This TCR beta chain was captured in a study of blood T cells in healthy people across ages. Study in general: Per every two T cells, about one barcoded beta molecule was captured by template switching. Study-level results: Naive CD4+ cells and diversity were both higher in long-lived donors than in aged donors. A roughly linear age-dependent decrease characterized TCR beta diversity per million T cells.

Points on this clonotype: Antigen: not known.

There are 19 residues in the CDR3. Unmatched junction bases numbered 10, after V lost 1 base and J lost 0 bases. Each sample gave at least 6 million isolated PBMCs. A J-beta primer mix and a sample-barcoded 5' primer were used in a second PCR of about 7 to 12 cycles. TCRdb reprocessed the 5' RACE reads via MiXCR and lists one record per CDR3 protein. This sample has approximately 730,000 distinct CDR3 sequences, with roughly 50% found just once. V usage is TRBV12-3 or TRBV12-4 and J usage is TRBJ2-5; TRBD2 matches 11 bases. The receptor comes from a man at least 80 years old in good health. Sample: blood. CDR3 bases: TGTGCCAGCAGTTTAGTTACTAGCGGGAGAGCCTGGTACCAAGAGACCCAGTACTTC. Its protein is CASSLVTSGRAWYQETQYF.